This T cell receptor (beta chain) was captured by sequencing in a study of blood T cell repertoires in COVID-19. Turning to the study itself: Samples came from the United States, Italy and Spain, spanning acute and convalescent COVID-19. PBMCs, B-cell-depleted T cells, or T cells were the source of the cDNA or gDNA that made up the material.

Authors' processing steps: For nucleated cells, counts were estimated from reference gene primer amplification. TCRdb's table, derived via immunoSEQ multiplex PCR, lists solely in-frame clones and lacks some. Clone size and V and J calls were adopted from that table, with D and trimming inferred from the DNA. The sample lists under 150,000 clones, roughly 90% occurring once. The J segment lost 2 bases and the V segment lost 1 base, leaving 6 bases of the junction unmatched. The CDR3 runs to 16 residues. Germline CDR1 is SGHAT and CDR2 is FQNNGV. The chain joins TRBV11-2 to TRBJ1-2, with 8 bases lining up with TRBD1. Sequences were obtained from peripheral blood. This TCR derives from a man aged 50 to 59 with acute or convalescent COVID-19. Written as DNA, the CDR3 is TGTGCCAGCAGCTTAGCCCCAGGGGGCCTGAACTATGGCTACACCTTC. This gives the protein CASSLAPGGLNYGYTF.